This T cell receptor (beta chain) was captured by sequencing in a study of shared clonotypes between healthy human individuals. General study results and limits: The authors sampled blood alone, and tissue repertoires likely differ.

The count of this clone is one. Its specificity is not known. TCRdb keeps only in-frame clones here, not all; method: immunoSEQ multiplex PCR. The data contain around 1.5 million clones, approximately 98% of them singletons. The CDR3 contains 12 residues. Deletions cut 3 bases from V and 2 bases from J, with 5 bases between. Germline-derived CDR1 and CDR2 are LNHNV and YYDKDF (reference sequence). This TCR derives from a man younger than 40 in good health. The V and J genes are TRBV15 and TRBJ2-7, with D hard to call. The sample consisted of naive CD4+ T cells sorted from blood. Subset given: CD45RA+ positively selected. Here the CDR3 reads CATSSAPYEQYF. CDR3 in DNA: TGTGCCACCAGCAGTGCCCCCTACGAGCAGTACTTC.